Detailed here is one T cell receptor (beta chain). Its target is unknown. This entry is derived from a study of blood T cells in healthy people across ages. The CDR3 consists of 17 residues. The ends were cut back, 5 bases at V and 10 bases at J, with 24 bases in the middle. Regarding the study as a whole: Relative to aged donors, long-lived donors carried more naive CD4+ cells and displayed higher diversity.

A second PCR, run for 7 to 11 cycles, used a sample-barcoded 5' primer plus a J-beta primer mix. Tagging of each cDNA molecule was performed by a template-switch adaptor with 12 random nucleotides. Per-sample output comprised a minimum of 3 million paired-end reads containing CDR3. From the 5' RACE reads, TCRdb called clonotypes with MiXCR, one entry per CDR3 protein. In the table there are fewer than 2,000,000 distinct CDR3 sequences, about 39% of which are singletons. The receptor comes from a human donor in good health. The rearrangement joins TRBV12-3 or TRBV12-4 to TRBJ1-6; no clear D gene. The specimen was blood. The CDR3 bases are TGTGCCAGCAGTCCTTCTACACAGTTAGGCGCGGACTCACCCCTCCACTTT. As protein: CASSPSTQLGADSPLHF.